This T cell receptor (beta chain) was obtained from a study of blood T cell repertoires in COVID-19. Study in general: Nucleic acid was either cDNA or gDNA, and it came from T cells, B-cell-depleted T cells, or PBMCs.

The V segment lost 4 bases and the J segment 4 bases; nucleotides outside the gene matches: 10. Germline values: CDR1 SGHNT, CDR2 YYREEE (reference sequence). The CDR3 extends over 16 amino acids. This clone was seen a handful of times. Clones were sequenced by immunoSEQ multiplex PCR, and TCRdb holds only the in-frame ones, with some missing. The sample contains a few hundred thousand clones, about 90% of which appear only once. This TCR was recovered from a man aged 18 to 29 with active or convalescent COVID-19. Input material: peripheral blood. The chain links TRBV5-4 to TRBJ1-4; 7 bases are a match to TRBD1. CDR3 sequence (DNA): TGTGCCAGCAGCACTACGACAGGGTCCCATAATGAAAAACTGTTTTTT. This translates into CASSTTTGSHNEKLFF. The complete variable domain, with remaining parts taken from reference TRBV5-4 and TRBJ1-4, reads ETGVTQSPTHLIKTRGQQVTLRCSSQSGHNTVSWYQQALGQGPQFIFQYYREEENGRGNFPPRFSGLQFPNYSSELNVNALELDDSALYLCASSTTTGSHNEKLFFGSGTQLSVL.